The 16 T cell receptor beta chains below were found in one sample sequenced in a study of vaccination and CD4 T cells after COVID-19. Documented treatment: roughly ten-day PBMC culture with coronavirus spike peptide pools or control peptides (ViraFEST assay). Their antigen targets remain unknown. The Oncomine TCR Beta short-read assay was applied to DNA of cultured CD4+ T cells. One entry per CDR3 protein results from TCRdb running MiXCR on the PCR reads. The table shows about 15,000 distinct CDR3 sequences, with 43% occurring only once. The source material was CD4+ T cells from blood, cultured in vitro, sampled before SARS-CoV-2 vaccination. These receptors were obtained from a human donor who had recovered from COVID-19.

This clonotype has a handful of counts. This sequence joins TRBV27 and TRBJ2-5; 13 bases are a match to TRBD2. This CDR3 is built from 15 residues. The germline V gene has CDR1 MNHEY and CDR2 SMNVEV (reference sequence). Trimming removed 5 bases from V and 5 bases from J; junction bases left unmatched: 5. Here the CDR3 reads CASSGTSGNWETQYF. The CDR3 region has the DNA TGTGCCAGCAGTGGGACTAGCGGGAATTGGGAGACCCAGTACTTC.

This clonotype was recorded a few times. This chain links TRBV2 with TRBJ1-1, with D possibly TRBD1 on 6 matching bases. This CDR3 comprises 14 residues. Trimming cost V 6 bases and J 1 base, with 12 bases left between them. The germline gives CDR1 SNHLY, CDR2 FYNNEI. The CDR3 here is CASRTGTQNTEAFF. Written as DNA, the CDR3 is TGTGCCAGCAGGACCGGGACACAGAACACTGAAGCTTTCTTT.

The V and J genes are TRBV15 and TRBJ2-5; D perhaps matches TRBD1 (6 bases). Germline V gene data show CDR1 as LNHNV and CDR2 as YYDKDF (reference sequence). This CDR3 spans 16 amino acids. Trimming stripped 1 base from V and 5 bases from J, with 17 bases between. In DNA form, the CDR3 reads TGTGCCACCAGCAGAGCTCCGACAGGCGCAGGGGAGACCCAGTACTTC. It specifies CATSRAPTGAGETQYF.

The rearrangement uses TRBV20-1 and TRBJ2-3; the match to TRBD2 covers 14 bases. Trimming cost V 4 bases and J 8 bases; bases outside gene matches: 8. CDR3 length: 15 residues. Germline V gene lookup returns CDR1 DFQATT and CDR2 SNEGSKA (reference sequence). This CDR3 is CSAKETSGRELTQYF. In nucleotides, the CDR3 is TGCAGTGCTAAGGAGACTAGCGGGAGGGAACTTACGCAGTATTTT.

This CDR3 is CASSPRTGKGYGYTF. The CDR3 coding sequence is TGTGCCAGCAGTCCGCGGACAGGGAAGGGCTATGGCTACACCTTC. This rearrangement joins TRBV27 to TRBJ1-2; 8 bases fit TRBD1. The germline gives CDR1 MNHEY, CDR2 SMNVEV (reference sequence). There are 15 residues in the CDR3. V lost 5 bases, J lost 4 bases, and 9 bases stayed unmatched.

The DNA of the CDR3 is TGTGCCAGCAGTTTAAAACGGGGGGACACTGAAGCTTTCTTT. It specifies CASSLKRGDTEAFF. The chain uses TRBV12-3 or TRBV12-4 and TRBJ1-1, with D tentatively TRBD1 (5 bases). The CDR3 loop spans 14 amino acids. Trimming left V 2 bases short and J 3 bases short, with 10 bases between.

A single count supports this clonotype. One end of the junction does not line up with germline, which may come from a read error. V and J are TRBV2 and TRBJ1-2; D is perhaps TRBD1 (6 bases). The CDR3 is 13 residues long. Germline CDR1 and CDR2: SNHLY and FYNNEI. CDR3 DNA sequence: TGTGCCAGCAGGGAAGCAGGGGACTATGGCTACACCTTC. Amino acid sequence: CASREAGDYGYTF. Combining the CDR3 with reference TRBV2 and TRBJ1-2 gives the whole variable domain EPEVTQTPSHQVTQMGQEVILRCVPISNHLYFYWYRQILGQKVEFLVSFYNNEISEKSEIFDDQFSVERPDGSNFTLKIRSTKLEDSAMYFCASREAGDYGYTFGSGTRLTVV.

V usage is TRBV19 and J usage is TRBJ2-5; 12 bases are shared with TRBD2. Germline V CDR1 and CDR2: LNHDA, SQIVND (reference sequence). The CDR3 runs to 17 residues. Trimming at V came to 3 bases and at J to 2 bases, leaving 7 bases not matched to a gene. The DNA for the CDR3 is TGTGCCAGTAGTATTGGGCTAGCGGGAGGGCGGCAAGAGACCCAGTACTTC. Translated, it gives CASSIGLAGGRQETQYF. Full variable domain (outside the CDR3, taken from reference TRBV19 and TRBJ2-5): DGGITQSPKYLFRKEGQNVTLSCEQNLNHDAMYWYRQDPGQGLRLIYYSQIVNDFQKGDIAEGYSVSREKKESFPLTVTSAQKNPTAFYLCASSIGLAGGRQETQYFGPGTRLLVL.

A remark on this clonotype: The junction and the germline gene differ at one end; a read error may be behind it. This chain connects TRBV4-2 to TRBJ2-3, with 11 bases lining up with TRBD2. The CDR3 sequence is 19 residues long. The V gene's germline CDR1 is LGHNA and CDR2 YNFKEQ. Written as DNA, the CDR3 is TGTGCCAGCAGACAAGATTTGGGACTAGCGGTTACTAGCACAGATACGCAGTATTTT. Protein product: CASRQDLGLAVTSTDTQYF.

This clonotype was seen a few times. The V and J genes are TRBV7-2 and TRBJ2-7; possibly TRBD2 for D (8 bases). This CDR3 is 13 amino acids long. V was pared by 5 bases and J by 11 bases, with 19 bases between. Germline V gene data show CDR1 as SGHTA and CDR2 as FQGNSA. CDR3 loop: CASSNGQVGREYF. DNA of the CDR3: TGTGCCAGCAGCAACGGACAGGTCGGGAGGGAGTACTTC. The complete variable domain, with remaining parts taken from reference TRBV7-2 and TRBJ2-7, reads GAGVSQSPSNKVTEKGKDVELRCDPISGHTALYWYRQSLGQGLEFLIYFQGNSAPDKSGLPSDRFSAERTGGSVSTLTIQRTQQEDSAVYLCASSNGQVGREYFGPGTRLTVT.

This sequence joins TRBV20-1 and TRBJ2-3; TRBD1 agrees at 7 bases. This CDR3 has 14 residues. The J segment lost 0 bases and the V segment lost 7 bases, leaving 7 bases of the junction unmatched. In germline, CDR1 is DFQATT, CDR2 SNEGSKA (reference sequence). CDR3 residues: CSGLSGQSTDTQYF. CDR3 DNA sequence: TGCAGTGGACTTTCGGGACAGAGCACAGATACGCAGTATTTT.

This clonotype has only a few counts. V usage is TRBV7-9 and J usage is TRBJ1-2; D remains ambiguous. Germline V gene lookup returns CDR1 SEHNR and CDR2 FQNEAQ (reference sequence). The CDR3 length is 15 residues. The V and J ends lost 5 bases and 8 bases respectively, with 21 bases between them. The CDR3 sequence: CASSDAGGKLGGYTF. CDR3 sequence (DNA): TGTGCCAGCAGCGACGCGGGTGGAAAATTGGGAGGCTACACCTTC.

The genes are TRBV20-1 and TRBJ1-5, with no clear D. The length of the CDR3 is 13 residues. Trimming took 6 bases from V and 7 from J, leaving 16 bases between them. Germline V gives CDR1 DFQATT, CDR2 SNEGSKA (reference sequence). The CDR3 loop reads CSASPGPGQPQHF. CDR3 DNA: TGCAGTGCCAGCCCTGGGCCCGGGCAGCCCCAGCATTTT.

This clonotype was counted only a few times. The CDR3 loop reads CSAERTNTEAFF. CDR3 nucleotide sequence: TGCAGTGCTGAACGGACAAACACTGAAGCTTTCTTT. The chain links TRBV20-1 to TRBJ1-1; weak D call: TRBD1 (5 bases). Germline V gene data show CDR1 as DFQATT and CDR2 as SNEGSKA (reference sequence). V gave up 5 bases and J gave up 2 bases, with 9 bases separating them. This CDR3 has 12 residues.

This sequence joins TRBV7-2 and TRBJ2-7; TRBD2 matches at 9 bases. Germline-derived CDR1 and CDR2 are SGHTA and FQGNSA. The CDR3 sequence is 14 residues long. Trimming took 5 bases from V and 4 from J; bases not matched to a gene: 6. The CDR3 protein is CASSPQTSGYEQYF. The CDR3, as DNA: TGTGCCAGCAGCCCCCAGACTAGCGGTTACGAGCAGTACTTC.

The chain combines TRBV7-2 with TRBJ2-6, with D uncertain. This CDR3 region has 14 residues. Germline lookup yields CDR1 SGHTA and CDR2 FQGNSA. The V end was cut by 5 bases, the J end by 4 bases, with 9 bases between. Here the CDR3 reads CASSPEAGANVLTF. CDR3 bases: TGTGCCAGCAGCCCTGAGGCAGGGGCCAACGTCCTGACTTTC.